The rows below give T cell receptor beta chains drawn from one sample of a study of shared clonotypes between healthy human individuals. The table came from immunoSEQ multiplex PCR; TCRdb's copy has only in-frame clones and leaves some out. The sample comprises around 2,000,000 clones, about 95% of which are singletons, and 1% to 1.5% rests with the top ten. Sample: naive CD8+ T cells sorted from blood. These receptors all stem from a man between 18 and 35 years old in good health. Each CDR3 is given with its conserved first and last residue.

CASSPDRGRDYGYTF	TRBV5-4	TRBJ1-2
CASSQDRRKLFF	TRBV4-1	TRBJ1-4
CASITPGQMNTEAFF	TRBV6-6	TRBJ1-1
CSVAEGSYEQYF	TRBV29-1	TRBJ2-7
CASSLANSGREQFF	TRBV27	TRBJ2-1
CASSPLVDMNYGYTF	TRBV7-2	TRBJ1-2
CSALPGLAGSPTDTQYF	TRBV29-1	TRBJ2-3
CASSFPSAGSTDTQYF	TRBV28	TRBJ2-3
CASSLLQLIGTNTEAFF	TRBV7-2	TRBJ1-1
CASSMSRVNEQFF	TRBV27	TRBJ2-1
CASSRLAGWGETQYF	TRBV6-6	TRBJ2-5
CAWSVQDEKLFF	TRBV30	TRBJ1-4
CSVRLLAETQYF	TRBV29-1	TRBJ2-5
CASRPSGSYEQYF	TRBV2	TRBJ2-7
CASSPRSGLPYEQYF	TRBV4-3	TRBJ2-7
CASSTVAEKSPPLHF	TRBV28	TRBJ1-6
CASRSGTGWPDTQYF	TRBV27	TRBJ2-3
CAGGSVSYEQYF	TRBV7-9	TRBJ2-7
CASSIAGAETEAFF	TRBV19	TRBJ1-1
CASSLEGLADYEQYF	TRBV5-1	TRBJ2-7
CASSLSESDTQYF	TRBV7-9	TRBJ2-3
CASTGWAGLNTEAFF	TRBV7-9	TRBJ1-1
CASGRDTLGGELFF	TRBV19	TRBJ2-2
CASSQPGQYPYEQYF	TRBV5-1	TRBJ2-7
CASSKAQETGDPHYGYTF	TRBV21-1	TRBJ1-2
CAISESRPGQGMETQYF	TRBV10-3	TRBJ2-5
CAWSPGQGYQPQHF	TRBV30	TRBJ1-5
CASSLGASLAYNEQFF	TRBV13	TRBJ2-1
CASSSDRDREAFF	TRBV18	TRBJ1-1
CASSQGGAQHF	TRBV4-1	TRBJ1-5
CASQENTEAFF	TRBV5-1	TRBJ1-1
CASSLSDWTYEQYF	TRBV28	TRBJ2-7
CASSLDASASYEQYF	TRBV7-8	TRBJ2-7
CASSLEQGNNSPLHF	TRBV27	TRBJ1-6